This TCR beta chain comes out of a study of regulatory T cells in long-lasting Graves disease. Study-level findings and limits: Favoring TRBV28, TRBJ1-2 and TRBJ2-5 was a feature seen in persistent disease.

In germline, CDR1 is MDHEN, CDR2 SYDVKM. V shed 7 bases and J 7 bases; nucleotides not matched to a gene: 28. The CDR3 is made up of 20 amino acids. The time point was: newly diagnosed GD, antithyroid drugs for less than 3 months. The TCR library was made from RNA that had been extracted from PBMCs in TRIzol. Arm-PCR with iRepertoire HTBI primers amplified the CDR3 regions for these TCR beta libraries. In the source study's methods: 60 to 65 TRBV and 11 to 15 TRBJ segments were identified across samples. Via MiXCR, TCRdb re-called the multiplex PCR reads, giving one row per CDR3 protein. The V and J calls shown here were made by TCRdb, not taken from the authors' results. The top ten hold approximately 17% of the sample, which has around 460,000 distinct CDR3 sequences, 14% seen once. On this clonotype: As yet, its antigen is unknown. This likely reflects a read error, since a far larger clone is one base away.

These records were also assigned to another study, of T cells in Graves' hyperthyroidism and ophthalmopathy. In that study: Every diagnosis used clinical symptoms, serum thyroxine and TRAb, thyroid ultrasound and orbital computed tomography. Most expanded thyroid clonotypes above 0.001 recurred in blood.

The chain has TRBV28 and TRBJ2-7, with 10 bases that match TRBD2. This TCR was sampled from a woman between 50 and 59 years old with Graves disease. The specimen comprised peripheral blood mononuclear cells (PBMCs), sampled at new diagnosis, from a patient treated with antithyroid drugs. The CDR3 bases are TGTGCCAGCACCCGTGAGGGGGGGCGGACTAGCGGAAACTCCTACAATGAGCAGTACTTC. Protein product: CASTREGGRTSGNSYNEQYF.